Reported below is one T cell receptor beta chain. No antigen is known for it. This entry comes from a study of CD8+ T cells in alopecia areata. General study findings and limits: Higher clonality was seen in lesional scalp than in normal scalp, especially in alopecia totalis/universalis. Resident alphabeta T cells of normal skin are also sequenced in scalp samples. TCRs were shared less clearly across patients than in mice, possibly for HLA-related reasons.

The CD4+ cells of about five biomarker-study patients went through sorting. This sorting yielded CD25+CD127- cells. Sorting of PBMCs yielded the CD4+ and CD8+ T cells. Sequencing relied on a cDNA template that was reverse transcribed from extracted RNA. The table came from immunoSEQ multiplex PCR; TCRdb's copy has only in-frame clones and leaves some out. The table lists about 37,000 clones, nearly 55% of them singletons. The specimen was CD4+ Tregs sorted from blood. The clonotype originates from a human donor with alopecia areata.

Here the CDR3 reads CAIKPQGDYGYTF. The DNA for the CDR3 is TGTGCCATCAAACCCCAGGGGGACTATGGCTACACCTTC. The rearrangement uses TRBV10-3 and TRBJ1-2, with 7 bases lining up with TRBD1. Germline CDR1 and CDR2: ENHRY and SYGVKD. The V gene end was trimmed by 7 bases and the J gene end by 3 bases; junction bases not matched to a gene: 5. The CDR3 runs 13 residues.